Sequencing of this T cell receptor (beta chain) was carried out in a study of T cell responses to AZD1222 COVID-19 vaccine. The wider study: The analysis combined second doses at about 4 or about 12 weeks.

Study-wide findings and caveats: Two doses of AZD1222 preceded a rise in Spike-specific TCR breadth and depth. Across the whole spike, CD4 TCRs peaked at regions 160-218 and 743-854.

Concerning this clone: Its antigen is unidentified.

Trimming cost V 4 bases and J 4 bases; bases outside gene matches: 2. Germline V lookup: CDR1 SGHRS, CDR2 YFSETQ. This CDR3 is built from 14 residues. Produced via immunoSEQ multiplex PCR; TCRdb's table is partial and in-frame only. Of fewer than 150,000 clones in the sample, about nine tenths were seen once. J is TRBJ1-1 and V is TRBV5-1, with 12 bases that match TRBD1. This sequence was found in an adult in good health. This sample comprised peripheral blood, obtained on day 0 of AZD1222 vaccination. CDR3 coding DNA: TGCGCCAGCAGCGGGACAGGGGGCGGCACTGAAGCTTTCTTT. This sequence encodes CASSGTGGGTEAFF.